Listed here are 21 T cell receptor beta chains from one sample, sequenced in a study of blood T cell repertoires in COVID-19. Using immunoSEQ multiplex PCR, the repertoire was profiled, and TCRdb retains in-frame clones only, with some absent. The profile shows tens of thousands of clones, 80% to 95% of them singletons. Sequencing was done on a sample of peripheral blood. These receptor sequences come from a middle-aged man with active COVID-19.

The V and J genes are TRBV10-3 and TRBJ1-2, with TRBD1 as a possible D gene (5 bases). The CDR3 runs 13 residues. Trimming cost V 11 bases and J 5 bases, with 18 bases left between them. Per the germline V gene, CDR1 is ENHRY and CDR2 is SYGVKD. The CDR3 loop reads CALSTVVEYGYTF. The CDR3, as DNA: TGTGCCCTATCGACAGTAGTTGAGTATGGCTACACCTTC.

The gene calls are TRBV5-1 and TRBJ2-7; no definite D call. V lost 1 base to trimming and J lost 2 bases, with 22 bases between them. Germline CDR1 and CDR2: SGHRS and YFSETQ. The CDR3 consists of 18 residues. CDR3 loop: CASSLFVVGPLTPYEQYF. The DNA for the CDR3 is TGCGCCAGCAGCTTGTTTGTAGTAGGTCCGCTGACACCCTACGAGCAGTACTTC.

The gene calls are TRBV28 and TRBJ2-3; D unclear. V gave up 4 bases and J gave up 4 bases, with 9 bases separating them. The germline gives CDR1 MDHEN, CDR2 SYDVKM. The CDR3 runs 13 residues. DNA of the CDR3: TGTGCCAGCAGTTATCAGGTCCCAGATACGCAGTATTTT. It translates to CASSYQVPDTQYF.

The chain carries TRBV1 and TRBJ2-1; the D segment call TRBD2 is taken from the table without a DNA check. TRBV1 constitutes a pseudogene. This CDR3 is built from 16 residues. CDR3 sequence: CTSSRTGTSGYNEQFF. The CDR3 DNA is TGCACCAGCAGCCGAACCGGGACTAGCGGATACAATGAGCAGTTCTTC.

J is TRBJ1-6 and V is TRBV4-1, with D possibly matching TRBD1 (6 bases). Trimming removed 4 bases from V and 11 bases from J, with 18 bases in between. The germline V gene has CDR1 MGHRA and CDR2 YSYEKL. CDR3 size: 15 residues. CDR3 sequence (DNA): TGCGCCAGCAGCCTTACCGGGACAAGAGATACACCCCTCCACTTT. It is translated as CASSLTGTRDTPLHF.

The V gene is TRBV10-3, the J gene TRBJ2-5, with TRBD2 as a possible D gene (5 bases). CDR1 is ENHRY, CDR2 SYGVKD, per germline. V was clipped by 3 bases and J by 5 bases, with 7 bases between them. This CDR3 is 12 amino acids long. As DNA, the CDR3 is TGTGCCATCAGTGACCGAGGGGAGACCCAGTACTTC. Its protein product is CAISDRGETQYF.

The chain couples TRBV5-1 to TRBJ2-1, with 8 bases fitting TRBD1. Germline values: CDR1 SGHRS, CDR2 YFSETQ. V lost 0 bases and J lost 5; bases outside the gene matches: 4. This CDR3 has 15 amino acids. The CDR3 loop is CASSLGQGAHNEQFF. The CDR3 region has the DNA TGCGCCAGCAGCTTGGGGCAGGGGGCCCACAATGAGCAGTTCTTC. Using reference TRBV5-1 and TRBJ2-1 for the parts outside the CDR3, the full variable domain is KAGVTQTPRYLIKTRGQQVTLSCSPISGHRSVSWYQQTPGQGLQFLFEYFSETQRNKGNFPGRFSGRQFSNSRSEMNVSTLELGDSALYLCASSLGQGAHNEQFFGPGTRLTVL.

This chain joins TRBV2 and TRBJ1-2, with unresolved D. This CDR3 spans 13 amino acids. V lost 10 bases and J lost 4, with 16 bases in between. Germline V gene data show CDR1 as SNHLY and CDR2 as FYNNEI. As DNA, the CDR3 is TGTGCCACCGAGACAAAGGAGGGCTATGGCTACACCTTC. Protein: CATETKEGYGYTF.

This chain uses TRBV19 with TRBJ2-3, with 9 positions matching TRBD2. The CDR3 length is 14 residues. V gave up 1 base and J gave up 5 bases; unmatched junction bases: 1. Germline CDR1 reads LNHDA; CDR2 reads SQIVND (reference sequence). The CDR3: CASSIGAGGDTQYF. The CDR3 region has the DNA TGTGCCAGTAGTATAGGAGCGGGGGGAGATACGCAGTATTTT. Together with reference TRBV19 and TRBJ2-3, the CDR3 gives the full variable domain: DGGITQSPKYLFRKEGQNVTLSCEQNLNHDAMYWYRQDPGQGLRLIYYSQIVNDFQKGDIAEGYSVSREKKESFPLTVTSAQKNPTAFYLCASSIGAGGDTQYFGPGTRLTVL.

The chain uses TRBV11-2 and TRBJ2-2; D is possibly TRBD1 (6 bases). Germline V CDR1 and CDR2: SGHAT, FQNNGV. This CDR3 contains 16 residues. With 5 bases removed from V and 0 bases from J, the gap between germline ends came to 13 bases. The CDR3 region is CASSPRTAANTGELFF. The CDR3 DNA follows: TGTGCCAGCAGCCCTAGGACAGCCGCGAACACCGGGGAGCTGTTTTTT.

The chain employs TRBV19 and TRBJ2-3; 7 bases fit TRBD1. This CDR3 region has 13 residues. V lost 3 bases and J lost 5; bases outside the gene matches: 2. CDR1 is LNHDA, CDR2 SQIVND, per germline (reference sequence). The CDR3: CASSMTGKDTQYF. The DNA for the CDR3 is TGTGCCAGTAGTATGACAGGGAAAGATACGCAGTATTTT. Supplemented by reference TRBV19 and TRBJ2-3, the full variable domain reads DGGITQSPKYLFRKEGQNVTLSCEQNLNHDAMYWYRQDPGQGLRLIYYSQIVNDFQKGDIAEGYSVSREKKESFPLTVTSAQKNPTAFYLCASSMTGKDTQYFGPGTRLTVL.

The V gene is TRBV3-1 (or the pseudogene TRBV3-2), the J gene TRBJ2-7, with D possibly being TRBD2 (5 bases). The germline gives CDR1 LGHDT, CDR2 YNNKEL (reference sequence). Trimming took off 0 bases at V and 2 bases at J, with 11 bases between the two ends. This CDR3 comprises 15 residues. DNA of the CDR3: TGTGCCAGCAGCCAAGATACAAGCGGAACCTACGAGCAGTACTTC. Translation gives CASSQDTSGTYEQYF.

The V call is TRBV15, the J call TRBJ2-7; 9 bases are a match to TRBD1. The CDR3 loop spans 13 amino acids. V lost 5 bases and J lost 3; bases outside the gene matches: 2. Germline loops: CDR1 LNHNV, CDR2 YYDKDF (reference sequence). The CDR3 region has the DNA TGTGCCACCAGCCCGGACAGGGGCTACGAGCAGTACTTC. Amino acids: CATSPDRGYEQYF.

This chain links TRBV30 with TRBJ2-2; D remains ambiguous. Germline V CDR1 and CDR2: GTSNPN, SVGIG (reference sequence). The CDR3 loop spans 14 amino acids. Deletions cut 4 bases from V and 4 bases from J, with 13 bases between. The CDR3 nucleotides read TGTGCCTGGAACCCTGAGAGTTTCACCGGGGAGCTGTTTTTT. Protein sequence: CAWNPESFTGELFF. The entire variable domain, with the rest obtained from reference TRBV30 and TRBJ2-2, is as follows: SQTIHQWPATLVQPVGSPLSLECTVEGTSNPNLYWYRQAAGRGLQLLFYSVGIGQISSEVPQNLSASRPQDRQFILSSKKLLLSDSGFYLCAWNPESFTGELFFGEGSRLTVL.

CDR3: CASSVGTDFYEQYF. CDR3 DNA: TGTGCCAGCTCCGTGGGGACAGACTTCTACGAGCAGTACTTC. V usage is TRBV18 and J usage is TRBJ2-7; TRBD1 matches 7 bases. Germline V gene sequence: CDR1 KGHSH, CDR2 LQKENI. V was clipped by 6 bases and J by 3 bases; unmatched bases: 8. The CDR3 covers 14 residues. The variable domain in full, with the rest retrieved from reference TRBV18 and TRBJ2-7, is NAGVMQNPRHLVRRRGQEARLRCSPMKGHSHVYWYRQLPEEGLKFMVYLQKENIIDESGMPKERFSAEFPKEGPSILRIQQVVRGDSAAYFCASSVGTDFYEQYFGPGTRLTVT.

The chain carries TRBV6-5 and TRBJ2-7; tentatively, D is TRBD1 (6 bases). This CDR3 has 14 residues. Germline CDR1 reads MNHEY; CDR2 reads SVGAGI. V lost 9 bases, J lost 1 base, and 16 bases lay in between. The DNA of the CDR3 is TGTGCCAGTGGTCCCGGGACACATTCCTACGAGCAGTACTTC. It is translated as CASGPGTHSYEQYF.

The chain combines TRBV19 with TRBJ2-7, with TRBD2 matching 11 bases. This CDR3 spans 13 amino acids. V lost 5 bases to trimming and J lost 8 bases; unmatched junction nucleotides: 5. The germline gives CDR1 LNHDA, CDR2 SQIVND (reference sequence). CDR3 in DNA: TGTGCCAGTAGTGGGACTAGCGGTGGGCAGCAGTACTTC. This gives the protein CASSGTSGGQQYF.

The CDR3 nucleotides are TGTGCCAGCAGTCCCCCCTTAGGGGACACAGGGTGGGGTACGTATGAGCAGTTCTTC. Translation: CASSPPLGDTGWGTYEQFF. The chain couples TRBV28 to TRBJ2-1; D is possibly TRBD1 (6 bases). The germline V and J ends were trimmed by 5 bases and 8 bases, with 31 bases remaining between them. Germline CDR1 MDHEN, CDR2 SYDVKM. This CDR3 spans 19 amino acids. Using reference TRBV28 and TRBJ2-1 for the parts outside the CDR3, the full variable domain is DVKVTQSSRYLVKRTGEKVFLECVQDMDHENMFWYRQDPGLGLRLIYFSYDVKMKEKGDIPEGYSVSREKKERFSLILESASTNQTSMYLCASSPPLGDTGWGTYEQFFGPGTRLTVL.

This clone was counted only a few times. The chain couples TRBV7-9 to TRBJ1-1; 12 bases align to TRBD1. The V gene end was trimmed by 1 base and the J gene end by 4 bases; junction bases not matched to a gene: 7. The length of the CDR3 is 17 residues. Germline V gene data show CDR1 as SEHNR and CDR2 as FQNEAQ (reference sequence). The CDR3 protein is CASSLVGQGARSTEAFF. In nucleotides, the CDR3 is TGTGCCAGCAGCTTAGTGGGACAGGGGGCAAGAAGCACTGAAGCTTTCTTT. Combining the CDR3 with reference TRBV7-9 and TRBJ1-1 gives the whole variable domain DTGVSQNPRHKITKRGQNVTFRCDPISEHNRLYWYRQTLGQGPEFLTYFQNEAQLEKSRLLSDRFSAERPKGSFSTLEIQRTEQGDSAMYLCASSLVGQGARSTEAFFGQGTRLTVV.

The rearrangement joins TRBV5-1 to TRBJ1-1; D unclear. Trimming stripped 0 bases from V and 1 base from J, with 10 bases between. Germline assignment: CDR1 SGHRS and CDR2 YFSETQ. CDR3 length equals 15 residues. The DNA for the CDR3 is TGCGCCAGCAGCTTGGGTGGAGGGTCGAACACTGAAGCTTTCTTT. It translates to CASSLGGGSNTEAFF.

The chain couples TRBV7-9 to TRBJ1-1; 7 bases line up with TRBD1. Germline CDR1 SEHNR, CDR2 FQNEAQ (reference sequence). The CDR3 is 14 amino acids. J gave up 6 bases and V 1 base, and 5 bases lay outside the gene matches. CDR3 sequence reads: CASSLGGRGAEAFF. As DNA, the CDR3 is TGTGCCAGCAGCTTAGGGGGCAGGGGGGCTGAAGCTTTCTTT.